Listed below are T cell receptor beta chains from one sample, sequenced in a study of graft-versus-host responses after intestinal transplantation. TCRdb's table, derived via immunoSEQ multiplex PCR, lists solely in-frame clones and lacks some. The sample carries about 25,000 clones, just over 90% recorded once. This material consisted of PBMCs, taken 18 days after transplant. The receptors shown here come from a human patient who received an intestinal transplant, so some T cells may come from the graft donor. CDR3s include the opening cysteine and the closing phenylalanine or tryptophan.

cdr3_aa	v_call
CASSPGTVNTEAFF	TRBV4-1
CASSPERGESYEQYF	TRBV12-1
CASSVKGSYEQYF	TRBV5-1
CAWSVDNGYTF	TRBV30
CATHAGVYGYTF	TRBV19
CASKSEVATNEKLFF	TRBV19
CASVPDLTGTGEQYF	TRBV6-5
CASSFGTSGLQTQYF	TRBV5-8
CASSWGQTPSYEQYF	TRBV27
CASSAAPGQGAGELFF	TRBV9
CASSQSPATTSEKLFF	TRBV4-1
CASTEESGLYNEQFF	TRBV2
CASCLATHLTGQLTDTQYF	TRBV2
CASSLVQGYSYEQYF	TRBV5-5
CASSLGDEVFGNTEAFF	TRBV7-6
CASSQDRRGTEAFF	TRBV4-1
CASSERRAGGYGYTF	TRBV6-1
CASSDSSGGTDTQYF	TRBV6-4